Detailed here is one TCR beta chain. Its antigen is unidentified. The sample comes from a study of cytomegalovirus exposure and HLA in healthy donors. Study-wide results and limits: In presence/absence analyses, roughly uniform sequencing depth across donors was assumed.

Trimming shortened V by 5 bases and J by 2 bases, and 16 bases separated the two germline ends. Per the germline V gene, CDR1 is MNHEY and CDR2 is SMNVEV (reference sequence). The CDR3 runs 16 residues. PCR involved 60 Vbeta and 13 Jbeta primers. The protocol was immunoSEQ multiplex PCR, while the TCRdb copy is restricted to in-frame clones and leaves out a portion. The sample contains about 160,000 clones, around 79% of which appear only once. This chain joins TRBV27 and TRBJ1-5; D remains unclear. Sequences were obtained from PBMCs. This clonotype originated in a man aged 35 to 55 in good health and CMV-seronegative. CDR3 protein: CASSPHDIRGNQPQHF. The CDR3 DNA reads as TGTGCCAGCAGTCCCCATGACATTCGTGGCAATCAGCCCCAGCATTTT.